This TCR beta chain is from a study of OX40 agonist ivuxolimab in advanced cancers. Background on the study: Clinicians treated patients with ivuxolimab, an agonistic anti-OX40 (CD134) antibody. The study, taken as a whole, reports: Those patients achieving a partial response at 0.1-3.0 mg/kg showed among the lowest clonal expansion. On average, CD8+ T cells had more expanded clones than CD4+. A proportion of nonresponders additionally exhibited low normalized T-cell clonal expansion.

The length of the CDR3 is 11 residues. V was trimmed by 6 bases and J by 2 bases, leaving 6 bases between them. The germline gives CDR1 DFQATT, CDR2 SNEGSKA (reference sequence). About this clone: The antigen remains undetermined.

Some clones are missing from TCRdb's copy, which holds only in-frame ones; the method was immunoSEQ multiplex PCR. The sample holds roughly 76,000 clones; under 95% are singletons and the top ten take less than 6%. The starting material was CD4+ or CD8+ T cells sorted from blood, obtained in a trial of the OX40 agonist ivuxolimab. The chain has TRBV20-1 and TRBJ2-3; D is undetermined. This TCR derives from an adult with an advanced solid tumor such as melanoma, head and neck, liver or kidney cancer. The CDR3 nucleotides are TGCAGTGCGCAGGACACAGATACGCAGTATTTT. Amino acid sequence: CSAQDTDTQYF.